This T cell receptor (beta chain) was sequenced for a study of metastatic and nonmetastatic thyroid tumors. Turning to the study itself: Blood and tumor or nodule tissue repertoires from malignant and benign thyroid patients were compared. Overall study findings and caveats: Compared with benign nodules, malignant thyroid tumors were reported to have significantly higher TCR beta diversity in both blood and tumor.

Thyroid surgery was performed in patients who had received no treatment beforehand. Worth noting for this clone: As yet, its antigen is unknown.

With 8 bases clipped from V and 2 bases from J, the junction kept 2 bases outside the gene matches. The CDR3 runs 13 residues. Germline assignment: CDR1 WSHSY and CDR2 SAAADI. TCRdb re-called clones via MiXCR from the PCR reads. The data hold under 30,000 clones, with around 20% observed a single time. This receptor was identified in a male donor with papillary thyroid cancer or a benign thyroid nodule (not recorded which). Some clones in this sample may be carry-over from other donors' samples. This chain uses TRBV10-2 with TRBJ2-2, with TRBD1 identical over 7 bases. Sequencing was carried out using blood. CDR3 bases: TGCGCCAGCGGACAGGTTAACACCGGGGAGCTGTTTTTT. As protein: CASGQVNTGELFF.